The entry below describes one T cell receptor (beta chain). The data stem from a study of blood T cell repertoires in COVID-19. Whole-study context: Samples taken during acute and convalescent COVID-19 were collected in the United States, Italy and Spain. Nucleic acid was either cDNA or gDNA, and it came from T cells, B-cell-depleted T cells, or PBMCs.

Germline CDR1 is ENHRY and CDR2 is SYGVKD. Deletions cut 6 bases from V and 12 bases from J, with 12 bases between. The CDR3 runs 11 residues. As processed by the authors: Nucleated cell counts were estimated from reference gene primer amplification. Some clones are missing from TCRdb's copy, which holds only in-frame ones; the method was immunoSEQ multiplex PCR. The V and J calls and the clone size are those of that table, but D and trimming were determined from the DNA. This sample yields around 200,000 clones, of which around 88% are seen a single time; roughly 2.9% belongs to the top ten. This clonotype was sampled from a man in his forties or fifties with active or convalescent COVID-19. Sequencing was done on a sample of peripheral blood. The chain employs TRBV10-3 and TRBJ2-1; possible D gene TRBD2, 5 bases. This chain's CDR3 is CAIREDSLQFF. The CDR3 bases are TGTGCCATCAGGGAGGACTCTTTGCAGTTCTTC.